Following are 9 T cell receptor beta chains from one sample sequenced in a study of blood T cells in healthy people across ages. Together with a sample-barcoded 5' primer, a J-beta primer mix was included in a second PCR lasting about 6 to 11 cycles. TCRdb reanalysed the 5' RACE reads using MiXCR and keeps one entry per CDR3 protein. The repertoire holds roughly 1.9 million distinct CDR3 sequences, with 39% as singletons. The sample was blood. These receptors all come from a human donor in good health.

The chain combines TRBV5-1 with TRBJ2-5; no firm D call. This CDR3 has 11 amino acids. Trimming took off 0 bases at V and 11 bases at J, with 8 bases between the two ends. Germline V gene lookup returns CDR1 SGHRS and CDR2 YFSETQ. The CDR3 sequence is CASSLERVQYF. The DNA for the CDR3 is TGCGCCAGCAGCTTGGAAAGGGTGCAGTACTTC.

J is TRBJ2-1 and V is TRBV7-2; 8 nucleotides align to TRBD1. The CDR3 loop spans 18 amino acids. Germline lookup yields CDR1 SGHTA and CDR2 FQGNSA. V was clipped by 1 base and J by 7 bases; unmatched bases: 15. Written as DNA, the CDR3 is TGTGCCAGCAGCTTAGGGCCCCGTCCGAGACAGGGGAGGAATGAGCAGTTCTTC. Protein sequence: CASSLGPRPRQGRNEQFF.

This clonotype was observed once. The chain joins TRBV6-5 to TRBJ2-7, with D unresolved. The DNA end favors TRBJ2-5, so the J call may be wrong. The length of the CDR3 is 14 residues. Germline values: CDR1 MNHEY, CDR2 SVGAGI. CDR3 sequence (DNA): TGTGCCAGCAGTTACGTCCGGTCAGGAAAGACCCAGTACTTC. It specifies CASSYVRSGKTQYF.

The V gene is TRBV7-9, the J gene TRBJ1-4; D is ambiguous. V was shortened by 0 bases and J by 2 bases, with 13 bases between the two germline ends. The CDR3 length is 17 residues. Germline CDR1 is SEHNR and CDR2 is FQNEAQ (reference sequence). The CDR3 region has the DNA TGTGCCAGCAGCTTAGCCGATTATAAGCGGACTAATGAAAAACTGTTTTTT. This encodes CASSLADYKRTNEKLFF.

The chain combines TRBV7-2 with TRBJ2-1; the D call may be TRBD1 or TRBD2 (5 bases each). Trimming shortened V by 0 bases and J by 5 bases, and 11 bases separated the two germline ends. The CDR3 covers 15 residues. The germline gives CDR1 SGHTA, CDR2 FQGNSA. For the CDR3, the DNA is TGTGCCAGCAGCTTAGCGGGGACCTCAGACAATGAGCAGTTCTTC. It is translated as CASSLAGTSDNEQFF.

The gene calls are TRBV10-3 and TRBJ2-5, with D possibly being TRBD1 (6 bases). The J call could be wrong; TRBJ2-7 is a better fit for the DNA end. This CDR3 is 13 amino acids long. Germline CDR1 and CDR2: ENHRY and SYGVKD. The CDR3 DNA follows: TGTGCCATCAGTGGGGGACACCCTTACGAGCAGTACTTC. This sequence encodes CAISGGHPYEQYF.

The chain is built from TRBV6-5 and TRBJ2-5, with D unresolved. V lost 5 bases to trimming and J lost 6 bases, with 19 bases between them. The germline gives CDR1 MNHEY, CDR2 SVGAGI. CDR3 length: 15 residues. CDR3 amino acids: CASSTLWTGWKTQYF. The CDR3 region has the DNA TGTGCCAGCAGTACCTTATGGACGGGCTGGAAGACCCAGTACTTC.

This clonotype came up a few times. This chain joins TRBV4-1 and TRBJ2-5; 8 bases align to TRBD1. The CDR3 totals 17 residues. From germline, CDR1 is MGHRA and CDR2 YSYEKL. V lost 1 base, J lost 5 bases, and 12 bases stayed unmatched. CDR3 amino acids: CASSQGSGQAVGETQYF. For the CDR3, the DNA is TGCGCCAGCAGCCAAGGATCGGGACAGGCAGTCGGGGAGACCCAGTACTTC.

The V gene is TRBV20-1, the J gene TRBJ2-3; D perhaps matches TRBD2 (6 bases). There are 15 residues in the CDR3. V dropped 5 bases and J dropped 4 bases, with 19 bases sitting between them. Germline V gives CDR1 DFQATT, CDR2 SNEGSKA (reference sequence). CDR3 loop: CSALRLGWMSDTQYF. For the CDR3, the DNA is TGCAGTGCTCTCCGACTAGGCTGGATGTCAGATACGCAGTATTTT.